This T cell receptor beta chain was profiled in a study of cytomegalovirus exposure and HLA in healthy donors. Per the germline V gene, CDR1 is MGHRA and CDR2 is YSYEKL. The CDR3 sequence is 14 residues long. Trimming took 5 bases from V and 6 from J, leaving 13 bases between them. Study-wide points: Specific recognition of CMV antigens was confirmed in vitro for a few chains (all CMV-associated). Investigators reported 150 to 200 TCR beta chains as tied to cytomegalovirus.

A word on this clone: No antigen is known for it.

Libraries were prepared by immunoSEQ multiplex PCR; TCRdb keeps only in-frame clonotypes and omits some of them. The data hold 150,000 to 200,000 clones, with more than 70% observed a single time. This sequence was found in a woman aged 18-30 years in good health and CMV-seronegative. Input material: PBMCs. The J gene is TRBJ1-4, the V gene TRBV4-1; D possibly corresponds to TRBD1 (6 bases). CDR3 DNA: TGCGCCAGCAGCTACAGGGCGCAGGATGAAAAACTGTTTTTT. Encoded protein: CASSYRAQDEKLFF.